This TCR beta chain was captured in a study of blood T cell repertoires in COVID-19. Looking at the study overall: The origin of the acute and convalescent COVID-19 samples was the United States, Italy and Spain. The analysed material was cDNA or gDNA that came from T cells, B-cell-depleted T cells, or PBMCs.

In the original processing: Nucleated cell counts were estimated from reference gene primer amplification. Sequenced by immunoSEQ multiplex PCR; TCRdb stores in-frame clones only, minus some. That table supplies the V and J calls and clone size; D and trimming were determined from the DNA. Of about 70,000 clones in the sample, just under 80% are singletons; the top ten hold 5% to 6.5%. Looked up from germline, CDR1 is MNHEY and CDR2 is SVGAGI. V lost 7 bases and J 5 bases, leaving 18 bases between the germline ends. CDR3 length: 15 amino acids. The specimen sequenced was peripheral blood. This receptor was taken from a woman aged 55-69 years with acute or convalescent COVID-19. The rearrangement links TRBV6-5 to TRBJ1-5, with a possible D match to TRBD1 (6 bases). The CDR3: CASIQKGVGDQPQHF. DNA of the CDR3: TGTGCCAGCATCCAGAAGGGGGTCGGCGATCAGCCCCAGCATTTT.